The 16 T cell receptor beta chains below come from one sample, sequenced in a study of regulatory T cells in long-lasting Graves disease. CDR3-region Arm-PCR and iRepertoire HTBI primers produced the TCR beta libraries. TCRdb re-called the multiplex PCR reads with MiXCR, one entry per CDR3 protein. This table holds about 430,000 distinct CDR3 sequences, 14% to 15% found once. As to time point: newly diagnosed GD, antithyroid drugs for less than 3 months. Preparation of the TCR library used RNA extracted from PBMCs. These sequences were also reported in another study, on T cells in Graves' hyperthyroidism and ophthalmopathy.

The sequencing here drew on peripheral blood mononuclear cells (PBMCs), taken at new diagnosis, from a patient treated with antithyroid drugs. These TCRs come from a middle-aged woman with Graves disease.

In nucleotides, the CDR3 is TGCAGTGCTAGTGCAGTCCAGAATTCACCCCTCCACTTT. Amino acids: CSASAVQNSPLHF. The rearrangement joins TRBV20-1 to TRBJ1-6, with D hard to call. The germline V and J ends were trimmed by 3 bases and 7 bases, with 10 bases remaining between them. The CDR3 totals 13 residues. The germline V gene encodes CDR1 DFQATT and CDR2 SNEGSKA (reference sequence).

The chain employs TRBV5-1 and TRBJ2-1, with a tentative D call TRBD2 (5 bases). Germline V gives CDR1 SGHRS, CDR2 YFSETQ. Trimming removed 0 bases from V and 4 bases from J, with 14 bases in between. The CDR3 has 16 residues. The CDR3 sequence: CASSLVPLDPYNEQFF. Here the CDR3 DNA reads TGCGCCAGCAGCTTGGTCCCACTAGACCCTTACAATGAGCAGTTCTTC.

The table lists this clonotype with many counts. The V and J genes are TRBV2 and TRBJ2-7; D may be TRBD1 (5 bases). This CDR3 is built from 15 residues. With 8 bases removed from V and 4 bases from J, the gap between germline ends came to 21 bases. Germline V gene sequence: CDR1 SNHLY, CDR2 FYNNEI. CDR3 DNA: TGTGCCAGCCGACCTAGGGAAGGGGCAGGATACGAGCAGTACTTC. Residues: CASRPREGAGYEQYF.

The chain is built from TRBV24-1 and TRBJ2-6; D is perhaps TRBD1 or TRBD2 (6 bases each). CDR1 is KGHDR and CDR2 is SFDVKD in the germline V gene. The CDR3 runs 16 residues. The V end was cut by 4 bases, the J end by 4 bases, with 13 bases between. The CDR3 coding sequence is TGTGCCACCAGTGAAGTTGGGGGGCTGGGGGCCAACGTCCTGACTTTC. Translating it yields CATSEVGGLGANVLTF.

This clonotype was picked up many times. The CDR3 loop is CASSLLAQYGYTF. Here the CDR3 DNA reads TGTGCCAGCAGTTTATTGGCACAGTATGGCTACACCTTC. The chain joins TRBV28 to TRBJ1-2, with unresolved D. Trimming removed 1 base from V and 5 bases from J, with 8 bases in between. This CDR3 region has 13 residues. CDR1 and CDR2 (germline): MDHEN, SYDVKM.

This clonotype has a count of ten or more. J is TRBJ2-5 and V is TRBV6-5; 9 bases map to TRBD1. J was trimmed by 2 bases and V by 4 bases; bases with no gene match: 8. Per germline, CDR1 MNHEY and CDR2 SVGAGI. The CDR3 is 16 residues long. The CDR3 coding sequence is TGTGCCAGCAGTTCGATAGGACAGGGGACACAAGAGACCCAGTACTTC. Encoded protein: CASSSIGQGTQETQYF.

This clonotype was detected ten times or more. The chain couples TRBV28 to TRBJ2-1; D ambiguous. Germline loops: CDR1 MDHEN, CDR2 SYDVKM. Trimming took off 3 bases at V and 13 bases at J, with 10 bases between the two ends. CDR3 length: 11 residues. This CDR3 reads CASSLSRPQFF. The DNA for the CDR3 is TGTGCCAGCAGTTTGAGTAGGCCACAGTTCTTC.

This clonotype was detected many times. The genes are TRBV11-3 and TRBJ2-7, with D possibly being TRBD1 (6 bases). The length of the CDR3 is 14 residues. Trimming cost V 3 bases and J 2 bases, with 11 bases left between them. Germline CDR1 and CDR2: SGHNT and YENEEA. CDR3 sequence (DNA): TGTGCCAGCAGCTTCCGGGACACTACCTACGAGCAGTACTTC. The encoded protein is CASSFRDTTYEQYF. Full variable domain (outside the CDR3, taken from reference TRBV11-3 and TRBJ2-7): EAGVVQSPRYKIIEKKQPVAFWCNPISGHNTLYWYLQNLGQGPELLIRYENEEAVDDSQLPKDRFSAERLKGVDSTLKIQPAELGDSAVYLCASSFRDTTYEQYFGPGTRLTVT.

This clonotype has at least ten counts. The V call is TRBV2, the J call TRBJ2-7; the D gene could be TRBD1 or TRBD2 (5 bases each). The CDR3 extends over 11 amino acids. V was cut by 7 bases and J by 2 bases, with 6 bases left in between. The germline V gene has CDR1 SNHLY and CDR2 FYNNEI. The CDR3 sequence is CASMGAYEQYF. The CDR3 DNA sequence: TGTGCCAGCATGGGGGCCTACGAGCAGTACTTC. Using reference TRBV2 and TRBJ2-7 for the parts outside the CDR3, the full variable domain is EPEVTQTPSHQVTQMGQEVILRCVPISNHLYFYWYRQILGQKVEFLVSFYNNEISEKSEIFDDQFSVERPDGSNFTLKIRSTKLEDSAMYFCASMGAYEQYFGPGTRLTVT.

This clonotype was recorded many times. The V call is TRBV27, the J call TRBJ1-2; D ambiguous. Trimming took 1 base from V and 8 from J, leaving 20 bases between them. This CDR3 is 16 amino acids long. From germline, CDR1 is MNHEY and CDR2 SMNVEV (reference sequence). CDR3 in DNA: TGTGCCAGCAGTTTATTGCCGGGAACGGACCTTGGCGGCTACACCTTC. Translated: CASSLLPGTDLGGYTF.

In its sample, this clonotype was seen many times. J is TRBJ2-3 and V is TRBV11-3; D is ambiguous. This CDR3 spans 11 amino acids. The V end was cut by 1 base, the J end by 9 bases, with 5 bases between. Germline V lookup: CDR1 SGHNT, CDR2 YENEEA. The CDR3: CASSLGGTQYF. The CDR3 region has the DNA TGTGCCAGCAGCTTAGGTGGGACGCAGTATTTT.

This rearrangement joins TRBV29-1 to TRBJ2-7; possible D gene TRBD2, 5 bases. Trimming removed 6 bases from V and 3 bases from J, with 12 bases in between. In germline, CDR1 is SQVTM, CDR2 ANQGSEA. The CDR3 runs to 12 residues. DNA of the CDR3: TGCAGCGTCCGCGGGCCAAACTACGAGCAGTACTTC. Amino acids: CSVRGPNYEQYF.

This clonotype occurred many times. This chain uses TRBV28 with TRBJ2-1; TRBD2 might be the D (5 bases). The CDR3 covers 15 residues. Trimming took off 4 bases at V and 7 bases at J, with 17 bases between the two ends. Germline loops: CDR1 MDHEN, CDR2 SYDVKM. The CDR3 nucleotides are TGTGCCAGCAGTTCCGGGCGGGTTATAAGGAATGAGCAGTTCTTC. Its protein product is CASSSGRVIRNEQFF.

This clonotype came up many times. The chain carries TRBV24-1 and TRBJ1-2, with D possibly being TRBD1 (6 bases). The CDR3 contains 13 residues. Trimming took off 7 bases at V and 2 bases at J, with 10 bases between the two ends. Germline V gene lookup returns CDR1 KGHDR and CDR2 SFDVKD. The CDR3 nucleotides read TGTGCCACCAGGGACAGAAAGAACTATGGCTACACCTTC. Amino acid sequence: CATRDRKNYGYTF.

This clonotype showed up many times. The CDR3 sequence: CASKEGDTEAFF. The CDR3 bases are TGTGCCAGCAAAGAGGGGGACACTGAAGCTTTCTTT. V and J are TRBV6-1 and TRBJ1-1, with a possible D match to TRBD1 (6 bases). The CDR3 loop spans 12 amino acids. Germline CDR1 reads MNHNS; CDR2 reads SASEGT. Trimming took off 7 bases at V and 3 bases at J, with 9 bases between the two ends.

This clonotype has at least ten counts. The chain recombines TRBV30 with TRBJ2-3; 7 bases fit TRBD1. J lost 4 bases, V lost 2 bases, and 3 bases had no gene match. This CDR3 comprises 13 residues. Per germline, CDR1 GTSNPN and CDR2 SVGIG (reference sequence). The CDR3 region is CAWSRQGADTQYF. CDR3 bases: TGTGCCTGGAGTAGGCAGGGGGCAGATACGCAGTATTTT.